These 27 T cell receptor beta chains originate from one sample sequenced in a study of CD8+CD57+ T cells in acquired aplastic anemia. The study profiled TCR beta VDJ and CDR3 using genomic DNA as template. TCRdb re-derived calls from the reads in MiXCR, one entry per CDR3 protein. The top ten clones hold less than 1% of a sample with about half a million distinct CDR3 sequences, around 30% of them seen once. Only patients with CD8+CD57+ cell expansion on flow cytometry were chosen for sequencing. The sample was sorted CD4+, CD8+, or CD8+CD57+ T cells (not recorded which) from PBMCs. The receptors derive from a human donor with aplastic anemia.

This clonotype was counted at least ten times. CDR3 amino acids: CASSFERGDGYTF. DNA of the CDR3: TGCGCCAGCAGCTTCGAAAGGGGGGACGGCTACACCTTC. The J gene is TRBJ1-2, the V gene TRBV5-1, with a weak D call TRBD1 (6 bases). Trimming took 2 bases from V and 8 from J, leaving 13 bases between them. This CDR3 spans 13 amino acids. Germline V gene data show CDR1 as SGHRS and CDR2 as YFSETQ.

The V gene is TRBV11-2, the J gene TRBJ1-1, with TRBD1 as a possible D gene (6 bases). Trimming stripped 4 bases from V and 0 bases from J, with 15 bases between. This CDR3 has 16 amino acids. CDR1 is SGHAT and CDR2 is FQNNGV in the germline V gene. CDR3 sequence reads: CASSSRDTIVNTEAFF. The CDR3 nucleotides read TGTGCCAGCAGCTCGCGGGACACTATTGTGAACACTGAAGCTTTCTTT.

This clonotype has a handful of counts. A read error may explain this, as a much larger clone is one base away. This chain links TRBV10-3 with TRBJ1-6; D possibly corresponds to TRBD1 (5 bases). This CDR3 contains 13 residues. Germline CDR1 reads ENHRY; CDR2 reads SYGVKD. For the CDR3, the DNA is TGTGCCGTCAGTGCGGGGGTACAATCACCCCTCCACTTT. It codes for CAVSAGVQSPLHF.

The V call is TRBV10-1, the J call TRBJ1-6; the match to TRBD1 covers 7 bases. V lost 7 bases to trimming and J lost 9 bases; unmatched junction nucleotides: 9. Germline values: CDR1 WNHNN, CDR2 SYGVQD (reference sequence). This CDR3 is 14 amino acids long. This chain's CDR3 is CASIPDRAASPLHF. CDR3 bases: TGCGCCAGCATCCCCGACAGGGCGGCTTCACCCCTCCACTTT.

This clonotype was observed at least ten times. V is TRBV19 and J is TRBJ1-1, with D possibly matching TRBD1 (6 bases). Trimming shortened V by 8 bases and J by 0 bases, and 10 bases separated the two germline ends. Germline loops: CDR1 LNHDA, CDR2 SQIVND (reference sequence). The CDR3 totals 13 residues. As DNA, the CDR3 is TGTGCCAGTGGCGGACAGCTGAACACTGAAGCTTTCTTT. Amino acids: CASGGQLNTEAFF.

The V call is TRBV14, the J call TRBJ2-1; unclear D gene. The CDR3 is 11 amino acids. V gave up 5 bases and J gave up 4 bases, with 3 bases separating them. The germline V gene has CDR1 SGHDN and CDR2 FVKESK. CDR3 region: CASSKYNEQFF. In DNA form, the CDR3 reads TGTGCCAGCAGCAAATACAATGAGCAGTTCTTC.

This clonotype appeared many times. The gene calls are TRBV19 and TRBJ1-5, with D perhaps TRBD1 (6 bases). The CDR3 extends over 14 amino acids. V lost 7 bases and J lost 5, with 15 bases in between. Germline V gene lookup returns CDR1 LNHDA and CDR2 SQIVND (reference sequence). The CDR3 sequence is CASTQDSPYQPQHF. As DNA, the CDR3 is TGTGCCAGTACCCAGGACAGTCCCTATCAGCCCCAGCATTTT.

This sequence joins TRBV20-1 and TRBJ2-1; 12 bases agree with TRBD2. The CDR3 extends over 15 amino acids. The V and J ends lost 5 bases and 8 bases, in that order; junction bases with no gene match: 10. Germline-derived CDR1 and CDR2 are DFQATT and SNEGSKA (reference sequence). CDR3 loop: CSAGGLAGFAYEQFF. CDR3 DNA: TGCAGTGCTGGAGGACTAGCGGGGTTTGCGTATGAGCAGTTCTTC.

This clonotype appeared many times. The chain recombines TRBV7-9 with TRBJ2-7; maybe TRBD2 (6 bases). Germline-derived CDR1 and CDR2 are SEHNR and FQNEAQ (reference sequence). The ends were cut back, 8 bases at V and 6 bases at J, with 26 bases in the middle. This CDR3 has 16 amino acids. CDR3 bases: TGTGCCAGCTCCCCTGACGGGGGAGCCGCCTTGGTCGAGCAGTACTTC. Its protein product is CASSPDGGAALVEQYF.

The chain uses TRBV20-1 and TRBJ1-2; 8 bases fit TRBD1. J was trimmed by 4 bases and V by 5 bases; bases with no gene match: 9. The germline gives CDR1 DFQATT, CDR2 SNEGSKA (reference sequence). This CDR3 comprises 14 residues. In DNA form, the CDR3 reads TGCAGTGCTGACTCAGGGGGCGCCTCCTATGGCTACACCTTC. This encodes CSADSGGASYGYTF.

The chain is built from TRBV6-1 and TRBJ2-1; 9 bases match TRBD1. The CDR3 length is 15 residues. J gave up 8 bases and V 4 bases, and 9 bases lay outside the gene matches. The germline CDR1 and CDR2 sequences are MNHNS and SASEGT. The CDR3 coding sequence is TGTGCCAGCAGTGGACAGGGACAGGGCGTCGATGAGCAGTTCTTC. Protein sequence: CASSGQGQGVDEQFF.

Details on this clonotype: A much larger clonotype is one base distant, so this may be a read error. In this CDR3 the conserved last residue, phenylalanine or tryptophan, is missing, so a read error is likely. The chain couples TRBV11-1 to TRBJ2-7, with TRBD2 matching 7 bases. Germline CDR1 is SGHAT and CDR2 is FQDESV (reference sequence). J lost 7 bases, V lost 4 bases, and 16 bases had no gene match. CDR3 size: 16 residues. Here the CDR3 reads CASSSHRGSAPVEQYL. In nucleotides, the CDR3 is TGTGCCAGCAGCTCCCATCGCGGGAGCGCCCCGGTGGAGCAGTACCTC.

J is TRBJ2-3 and V is TRBV7-2; tentative D call: TRBD2 (6 bases). The CDR3 runs to 15 residues. Germline assignment: CDR1 SGHTA and CDR2 FQGNSA. V was shortened by 2 bases and J by 5 bases, with 14 bases between the two germline ends. CDR3 nucleotides: TGTGCCAGCAGCTTATTCGGCGGGGTAGGAGATACGCAGTATTTT. Amino acid sequence: CASSLFGGVGDTQYF.

The rearrangement links TRBV15 to TRBJ1-1; D is undetermined. The V end lost 0 bases, the J end lost 1 base, and 6 bases lay between the germline ends. There are 14 residues in the CDR3. Germline CDR1 is LNHNV and CDR2 is YYDKDF (reference sequence). The CDR3: CATSRDLSNTEAFF. DNA of the CDR3: TGTGCCACCAGCAGAGATCTATCGAACACTGAAGCTTTCTTT.

To note about this clonotype: This may be a read error: a much more frequent sequence differs by one nucleotide. This chain uses TRBV7-6 with TRBJ1-1; D unclear. Germline V gene lookup returns CDR1 SGHVS and CDR2 FNYEAQ. V lost 1 base and J lost 5, with 14 bases in between. The CDR3 is made up of 15 amino acids. CDR3: CASSLEPHGVTEAFF. CDR3 nucleotides: TGTGCCAGCAGCTTAGAGCCTCACGGGGTTACTGAAGCTTTCTTT.

This clonotype was detected many times. CDR3 sequence reads: CASSLEQGGQPQHF. As DNA, the CDR3 is TGCGCCAGCAGCTTGGAGCAGGGAGGCCAGCCCCAGCATTTT. The V gene is TRBV5-1, the J gene TRBJ1-5, with D possibly being TRBD1 (5 bases). CDR1 SGHRS and CDR2 YFSETQ come from the germline V gene. Between the trimmed V and J ends, which lost 0 bases and 7 bases, there was a span of 11 bases. The CDR3 has 14 residues.

The gene calls are TRBV5-5 and TRBJ2-7; 9 bases line up with TRBD1. CDR3 length equals 14 residues. V was clipped by 4 bases and J by 3 bases; unmatched bases: 5. CDR1 SGHKS and CDR2 YYEKEE come from the germline V gene (reference sequence). In nucleotides, the CDR3 is TGTGCCAGCAGCAGGGACAGGGATATCTACGAGCAGTACTTC. Its translation: CASSRDRDIYEQYF.

A few counts support this clonotype. This rearrangement joins TRBV12-3 or TRBV12-4 to TRBJ2-3; 7 bases agree with TRBD1. The CDR3 totals 15 residues. V trimming: 5 bases; J trimming: 3 bases; junction bases outside the gene matches: 8. CDR3 nucleotide sequence: TGTGCCAGCAGTCCCAGGGGGTGGGGGACAGATACGCAGTATTTT. Protein sequence: CASSPRGWGTDTQYF.

This clonotype has only a few counts. This chain uses TRBV5-5 with TRBJ2-3; D is uncertain. The CDR3 sequence is 14 residues long. The V gene lost 0 bases and the J gene lost 5 bases, with 10 bases spanning the gap. Germline lookup yields CDR1 SGHKS and CDR2 YYEKEE (reference sequence). Here the CDR3 DNA reads TGTGCCAGCAGCTTGGTTCCTCCGGTAGATACGCAGTATTTT. Its translation is CASSLVPPVDTQYF.

The CDR3 protein is CASSEDGFRREQYF. The CDR3 DNA follows: TGTGCCAGCAGTGAAGATGGGTTTCGGCGCGAGCAGTACTTC. The rearrangement links TRBV6-1 to TRBJ2-7; no clear D gene. Germline assignment: CDR1 MNHNS and CDR2 SASEGT. V lost 1 base and J lost 6, with 13 bases in between. CDR3 size: 14 residues.

This clonotype was observed a handful of times. This sequence may be a read error, since a much larger clone differs from it by one base. J is TRBJ2-5 and V is TRBV7-3; D is ambiguous. The ends were cut back, 5 bases at V and 1 base at J, with 8 bases in the middle. Germline assignment: CDR1 SGHTA and CDR2 FQGTGA. The CDR3 has 13 residues. In DNA form, the CDR3 reads TGTGCCAGCAGCCGTGCCCTCCAAGAGACCCAGTACTTC. Protein: CASSRALQETQYF.

J is TRBJ2-1 and V is TRBV4-2; the D gene is possibly TRBD2 (5 bases). The CDR3 consists of 15 residues. CDR1 is LGHNA and CDR2 is YNFKEQ in the germline V gene. With 4 bases removed from V and 0 bases from J, the gap between germline ends came to 10 bases. The CDR3 DNA reads as TGTGCCAGCAGCCTTACAGACTACTCCTACAATGAGCAGTTCTTC. Translating gives CASSLTDYSYNEQFF.

This clonotype came up many times. The genes are TRBV20-1 and TRBJ2-7; 7 bases align to TRBD2. V was clipped by 4 bases and J by 7 bases; unmatched bases: 7. From germline, CDR1 is DFQATT and CDR2 SNEGSKA (reference sequence). The CDR3 length is 12 residues. The CDR3 DNA sequence: TGCAGTGCTACTCCACTAGCGAAGGAGCAGTACTTC. It yields the protein CSATPLAKEQYF.

This clonotype showed up many times. The chain has TRBV6-5 and TRBJ1-1; D gene ambiguous. The CDR3 runs 14 residues. Per the germline V gene, CDR1 is MNHEY and CDR2 is SVGAGI. The ends were cut back, 5 bases at V and 1 base at J, with 11 bases in the middle. The CDR3 spells CASSTFYGNTEAFF. CDR3 DNA sequence: TGTGCCAGCAGTACATTCTACGGGAACACTGAAGCTTTCTTT.

DNA of the CDR3: TGTGCCAGCACCGGGACAGGGACCTACGAGCAGTACTTC. Protein sequence: CASTGTGTYEQYF. The genes are TRBV19 and TRBJ2-7, with TRBD1 identical over 9 bases. Germline V gene lookup returns CDR1 LNHDA and CDR2 SQIVND (reference sequence). J was trimmed by 2 bases and V by 9 bases; bases with no gene match: 5. This CDR3 region has 13 residues. The variable domain in full, completed from reference TRBV19 and TRBJ2-7, reads DGGITQSPKYLFRKEGQNVTLSCEQNLNHDAMYWYRQDPGQGLRLIYYSQIVNDFQKGDIAEGYSVSREKKESFPLTVTSAQKNPTAFYLCASTGTGTYEQYFGPGTRLTVT.

The chain has TRBV10-3 and TRBJ1-6, with 9 bases aligning to TRBD1. The CDR3 has 15 amino acids. Germline CDR1 ENHRY, CDR2 SYGVKD. The V gene end was trimmed by 6 bases and the J gene end by 7 bases; junction bases not matched to a gene: 7. CDR3 residues: CAISVNRGQNSPLHF. The CDR3 DNA follows: TGTGCCATCAGCGTTAACAGGGGGCAGAATTCACCCCTCCACTTT.

CDR3 sequence reads: CASSCEGYGYTF. The CDR3 DNA sequence: TGTGCCAGCAGTTGCGAGGGTTATGGCTACACCTTC. This chain joins TRBV6-5 and TRBJ1-2; the D is unclear. The germline V and J ends were trimmed by 4 bases and 5 bases, with 8 bases remaining between them. This CDR3 is 12 amino acids long. Germline V gene sequence: CDR1 MNHEY, CDR2 SVGAGI.